These 32 T cell receptor beta chains were all obtained from the same sample, sequenced in a study of T cell clones after liver transplantation. Repertoires were generated with immunoSEQ multiplex PCR, while TCRdb's copy carries only in-frame clones and drops some. Altogether 45,000 to 60,000 clones are present, roughly 83% being singletons, with the ten largest covering approximately 8.5%. Sequencing used CD4+ T cells from blood, obtained before liver transplant. These receptors all come from a human donor who received a liver transplant.

This rearrangement joins TRBV20-1 to TRBJ2-3; D is uncertain. The V gene's germline CDR1 is DFQATT and CDR2 SNEGSKA (reference sequence). This CDR3 is 11 amino acids long. The CDR3 loop reads CKGETVDTQYF. DNA of the CDR3: TGCAAAGGAGAGACGGTAGATACGCAGTATTTT.

This rearrangement joins TRBV6-1 to TRBJ2-1; D is possibly TRBD1 (6 bases). The CDR3 length is 15 residues. V dropped 1 base and J dropped 2 bases, with 9 bases sitting between them. Germline CDR1 reads MNHNS; CDR2 reads SASEGT. CDR3 loop: CASSEGRGAYNEQFF. The CDR3 nucleotides read TGTGCCAGCAGTGAAGGCAGGGGCGCCTACAATGAGCAGTTCTTC.

The V and J genes are TRBV2 and TRBJ2-5; TRBD1 aligns across 8 bases. The CDR3 has 14 amino acids. Germline-derived CDR1 and CDR2 are SNHLY and FYNNEI. The trim removed 5 bases at V and 2 bases at J, leaving 4 bases unmatched. The CDR3, as DNA: TGTGCCAGCAGTCAGACAGGGGTTCAAGAGACCCAGTACTTC. This translates into CASSQTGVQETQYF.

The chain has TRBV6-5 and TRBJ1-2; D remains unclear. The CDR3 spans 13 residues. V was trimmed by 4 bases and J by 4 bases, leaving 10 bases between them. Germline CDR1 reads MNHEY; CDR2 reads SVGAGI. The CDR3 reads CASSFGPRYGYTF. CDR3 nucleotides: TGTGCCAGCAGTTTCGGACCGCGCTATGGCTACACCTTC.

This clone has only a few counts. V gene TRBV7-3 combines with J gene TRBJ2-2; maybe TRBD2 (5 bases). V was trimmed by 3 bases and J by 1 base, leaving 15 bases between them. Germline lookup yields CDR1 SGHTA and CDR2 FQGTGA. The CDR3 runs to 17 residues. The CDR3 is CASSFLSGRGNTGELFF. The CDR3 DNA reads TGTGCCAGCAGCTTTCTAAGCGGCCGTGGGAACACCGGGGAGCTGTTTTTT.

The sample holds a few counts of this clone. The V and J genes are TRBV6-1 and TRBJ1-5; D gene ambiguous. The CDR3 is 13 amino acids. V was pared by 3 bases and J by 7 bases, with 10 bases between. CDR1 is MNHNS and CDR2 is SASEGT in the germline V gene. CDR3: CASSEFLGQPQHF. CDR3 bases: TGTGCCAGCAGTGAGTTTTTGGGACAGCCCCAGCATTTT.

This rearrangement joins TRBV12-5 to TRBJ2-2; 13 bases map to TRBD2. V lost 5 bases to trimming and J lost 1 base; unmatched junction nucleotides: 4. The CDR3 extends over 17 amino acids. Germline CDR1 reads LGHNT; CDR2 reads FRNRAP. Written as DNA, the CDR3 is TGTGCTAGTGGTGCCCGGACTAGCGGGAGGAACACCGGGGAGCTGTTTTTT. Amino acids: CASGARTSGRNTGELFF. The full variable domain, with the rest looked up from reference TRBV12-5 and TRBJ2-2, is DARVTQTPRHKVTEMGQEVTMRCQPILGHNTVFWYRQTMMQGLELLAYFRNRAPLDDSGMPKDRFSAEMPDATLATLKIQPSEPRDSAVYFCASGARTSGRNTGELFFGEGSRLTVL.

The genes are TRBV28 and TRBJ2-1; weak D call: TRBD1 (5 bases). Germline values: CDR1 MDHEN, CDR2 SYDVKM. Trimming left V 6 bases short and J 1 base short, with 13 bases between. CDR3 length: 15 amino acids. The CDR3 region has the DNA TGTGCCAGCAGCCCTCATCCAGGGTCCTACAATGAGCAGTTCTTC. This encodes CASSPHPGSYNEQFF.

This chain uses TRBV21-1 with TRBJ1-5; TRBD1, the table's D call, lacks a check against the DNA. TRBV21-1 has pseudogene status. The CDR3 has 17 residues. CDR3 residues: CASSKGPKDRGNQPQHF. CDR3 DNA sequence: TGTGCCAGCAGCAAAGGCCCGAAAGACAGGGGAAATCAGCCCCAGCATTTT.

This clone was picked up a small number of times. This rearrangement joins TRBV4-2 to TRBJ2-3; tentatively, D is TRBD1 (6 bases). The CDR3 totals 15 residues. The germline gives CDR1 LGHNA, CDR2 YNFKEQ. The ends were cut back, 1 base at V and 3 bases at J, with 11 bases in the middle. The CDR3 DNA follows: TGTGCCAGCAGCCAAGGGGACATGATAACAGATACGCAGTATTTT. This translates into CASSQGDMITDTQYF.

The CDR3 DNA reads as TGTGCCAGCAGCGCCCTCGGGGATTTATTGAGAACTGAAGCTTTCTTT. Translated, it gives CASSALGDLLRTEAFF. V usage is TRBV28 and J usage is TRBJ1-1; no reliable D call. This CDR3 contains 16 residues. Germline CDR1 is MDHEN and CDR2 is SYDVKM. The V and J ends lost 6 bases and 5 bases respectively, with 22 bases between them.

The rearrangement joins TRBV12-1 to TRBJ1-2; TRBD1, the table's D call, lacks a check against the DNA. TRBV12-1 is shown as a pseudogene. The CDR3 covers 15 residues. In nucleotides, the CDR3 is TGTGCCAGCACCTCTCGTGGAATACAGATCTATGGCTACACCTTC. Its translation is CASTSRGIQIYGYTF.

The genes are TRBV7-2 and TRBJ2-5; TRBD1 matches 9 bases. The CDR3 extends over 15 amino acids. Trimming removed 5 bases from V and 3 bases from J; junction bases left unmatched: 7. CDR1 SGHTA and CDR2 FQGNSA come from the germline V gene. The DNA for the CDR3 is TGTGCCAGCAGCCTCCCCACAGGGGGCAAAGAGACCCAGTACTTC. This encodes CASSLPTGGKETQYF.

This clone turned up a few times. V and J are TRBV5-1 and TRBJ2-2; D tentatively fits TRBD1 or TRBD2 (5 bases each). The CDR3 contains 16 residues. Germline assignment: CDR1 SGHRS and CDR2 YFSETQ. Deletions cut 0 bases from V and 3 bases from J, with 12 bases between. The CDR3 loop is CASSLGGIQDTGELFF. DNA for the CDR3: TGCGCCAGCAGCTTGGGGGGGATCCAGGACACCGGGGAGCTGTTTTTT.

This clone has only one observation. The chain joins TRBV10-1 to TRBJ1-1, with D unclear. The ends were cut back, 3 bases at V and 1 base at J, with 15 bases in the middle. This CDR3 has 16 residues. Germline CDR1 and CDR2: WNHNN and SYGVQD (reference sequence). CDR3 region: CASSESEGEKNTEAFF. In DNA form, the CDR3 reads TGCGCCAGCAGTGAATCGGAGGGAGAAAAGAACACTGAAGCTTTCTTT.

V usage is TRBV28 and J usage is TRBJ2-3; 11 nucleotides align to TRBD1. The CDR3 has 15 amino acids. V gave up 4 bases and J gave up 7 bases; unmatched junction bases: 7. Per germline, CDR1 MDHEN and CDR2 SYDVKM. DNA of the CDR3: TGTGCCAGCAGTTGGCCGGGACAGGGGGTTTATACGCAGTATTTT. Amino acids: CASSWPGQGVYTQYF.

The chain carries TRBV7-2 and TRBJ1-4; TRBD1 matches 8 bases. The trim removed 5 bases at V and 5 bases at J, leaving 7 bases unmatched. The CDR3 length is 15 residues. Germline V gene sequence: CDR1 SGHTA, CDR2 FQGNSA. CDR3 sequence reads: CASSLTGTGNEKLFF. In nucleotides, the CDR3 is TGTGCCAGCAGCCTCACCGGGACAGGAAATGAAAAACTGTTTTTT.

This sequence joins TRBV7-6 and TRBJ2-5; tentatively, D is TRBD1 or TRBD2 (6 bases each). The CDR3 has 18 amino acids. Trimming left V 1 base short and J 3 bases short, with 21 bases between. Germline lookup yields CDR1 SGHVS and CDR2 FNYEAQ. CDR3 DNA: TGTGCCAGCAGCTTAGTTTCGGGGGCCGAAGAGAAGGAAGAGACCCAGTACTTC. Translating gives CASSLVSGAEEKEETQYF.

The rearrangement links TRBV29-1 to TRBJ1-2; possibly TRBD1 for D (6 bases). Germline V gene sequence: CDR1 SQVTM, CDR2 ANQGSEA. The CDR3 has 12 residues. V was shortened by 3 bases and J by 6 bases, with 11 bases between the two germline ends. The CDR3 loop is CSVDPGGDGYTF. Here the CDR3 DNA reads TGCAGCGTTGATCCGGGGGGCGATGGCTACACCTTC.

This chain connects TRBV9 to TRBJ2-1; TRBD2 matches 13 bases. The CDR3 length is 16 residues. The germline V gene encodes CDR1 SGDLS and CDR2 YYNGEE. V lost 4 bases, J lost 6 bases, and 7 bases stayed unmatched. CDR3 sequence (DNA): TGTGCCAGCAGCTTACACGGACTAGCGGGGGTCAATGAGCAGTTCTTC. Encoded protein: CASSLHGLAGVNEQFF.

The sample holds a few counts of this clone. The chain's CDR3 is CASSLSSRANVLTF. The CDR3 DNA follows: TGTGCCAGCAGCTTATCGTCCCGGGCCAACGTCCTGACTTTC. This sequence joins TRBV7-2 and TRBJ2-6; no definite D call. CDR1 is SGHTA, CDR2 FQGNSA, per germline. The V and J ends lost 2 bases and 5 bases respectively, with 7 bases between them. The CDR3 extends over 14 amino acids. Variable domain in full (rest from reference TRBV7-2 and TRBJ2-6): GAGVSQSPSNKVTEKGKDVELRCDPISGHTALYWYRQSLGQGLEFLIYFQGNSAPDKSGLPSDRFSAERTGGSVSTLTIQRTQQEDSAVYLCASSLSSRANVLTFGAGSRLTVL.

The chain carries TRBV6-6 and TRBJ2-1, with 8 bases lining up with TRBD2. Germline V gives CDR1 MNHNY, CDR2 SVGAGI (reference sequence). V was pared by 8 bases and J by 5 bases, with 8 bases of the junction left unmatched. There are 14 residues in the CDR3. The CDR3 here is CASLALADNNEQFF. The DNA for the CDR3 is TGTGCCAGCCTCGCACTAGCGGATAACAATGAGCAGTTCTTC.

This clone was observed once. The chain uses TRBV6-5 and TRBJ2-5; D is unclear. The CDR3 is 15 residues long. The V gene lost 2 bases and the J gene lost 3 bases, with 13 bases spanning the gap. Per the germline V gene, CDR1 is MNHEY and CDR2 is SVGAGI. The CDR3 here is CASSYKGYLKETQYF. CDR3 nucleotide sequence: TGTGCCAGCAGTTACAAGGGTTATCTAAAAGAGACCCAGTACTTC.

This rearrangement joins TRBV6-5 to TRBJ2-1; 14 bases agree with TRBD2. This CDR3 is 13 amino acids long. Germline-derived CDR1 and CDR2 are MNHEY and SVGAGI. Trimming took 6 bases from V and 12 from J; bases not matched to a gene: 4. The CDR3 nucleotides read TGTGCCAGCAGCTGGGGACTAGCGGGGGCGCAGTTCTTC. Amino acids: CASSWGLAGAQFF.

The V and J genes are TRBV6-5 and TRBJ2-7; D is uncertain. Trimming took 0 bases from V and 0 from J, leaving 12 bases between them. The germline CDR1 and CDR2 sequences are MNHEY and SVGAGI. The CDR3 sequence is 16 residues long. The CDR3 DNA is TGTGCCAGCAGTTACTCGAGTGTAGGTTCCTCCTACGAGCAGTACTTC. It specifies CASSYSSVGSSYEQYF.

The chain has TRBV9 and TRBJ2-1, with TRBD2 as a possible D gene (6 bases). The V end was cut by 0 bases, the J end by 9 bases, with 10 bases between. Germline V CDR1 and CDR2: SGDLS, YYNGEE. This CDR3 is built from 13 residues. CDR3 sequence (DNA): TGTGCCAGCAGCGTAGTTCGGGGGACTGAGCAGTTCTTC. Residues: CASSVVRGTEQFF.

The sample holds a few counts of this clone. The CDR3 loop reads CASAHGGVSANTGELFF. The CDR3 bases are TGTGCCAGCGCCCATGGGGGAGTCAGCGCGAACACCGGGGAGCTGTTTTTT. The chain is built from TRBV9 and TRBJ2-2, with D tentatively TRBD1 or TRBD2 (5 bases each). In germline, CDR1 is SGDLS, CDR2 YYNGEE. V was cut by 7 bases and J by 0 bases, with 19 bases left in between. The CDR3 is 17 amino acids.

This rearrangement joins TRBV7-9 to TRBJ1-2; D is unclear. The CDR3 consists of 17 residues. In germline, CDR1 is SEHNR, CDR2 FQNEAQ (reference sequence). Trimming took 5 bases from V and 0 from J, leaving 19 bases between them. CDR3 protein: CASSPRESDEANYGYTF. CDR3 in DNA: TGTGCCAGCAGCCCTAGGGAGTCAGACGAAGCTAACTATGGCTACACCTTC.

The chain uses TRBV12-5 and TRBJ2-1, with TRBD2 matching over 7 bases. The CDR3 is 15 amino acids. V lost 4 bases to trimming and J lost 7 bases; unmatched junction nucleotides: 10. Germline V gene lookup returns CDR1 LGHNT and CDR2 FRNRAP. The chain's CDR3 is CASGSGGGSGNEQFF. DNA for the CDR3: TGTGCTAGTGGTTCCGGCGGGGGATCGGGGAATGAGCAGTTCTTC. The variable domain in full, completed from reference TRBV12-5 and TRBJ2-1, reads DARVTQTPRHKVTEMGQEVTMRCQPILGHNTVFWYRQTMMQGLELLAYFRNRAPLDDSGMPKDRFSAEMPDATLATLKIQPSEPRDSAVYFCASGSGGGSGNEQFFGPGTRLTVL.

The chain couples TRBV6-1 to TRBJ2-7; perhaps TRBD2 as D (5 bases). V lost 3 bases to trimming and J lost 0 bases, with 12 bases between them. This CDR3 comprises 15 residues. Germline CDR1 and CDR2: MNHNS and SASEGT. In DNA, the CDR3 is TGTGCCAGCAGTGAGGGCGGGCCTTACTCCTACGAGCAGTACTTC. This codes for CASSEGGPYSYEQYF.

The chain is built from TRBV28 and TRBJ2-1, with 12 bases matching TRBD2. The CDR3 extends over 15 amino acids. Germline V CDR1 and CDR2: MDHEN, SYDVKM. V shed 3 bases, J shed 5 bases, and the junction held 2 bases outside the gene matches. The CDR3 loop reads CASSLTSGSHNEQFF. DNA of the CDR3: TGTGCCAGCAGTTTGACTAGCGGGAGTCACAATGAGCAGTTCTTC.

V and J are TRBV19 and TRBJ2-2; D is undetermined. CDR3 size: 13 residues. V lost 6 bases to trimming and J lost 2 bases, with 7 bases between them. Germline V gene sequence: CDR1 LNHDA, CDR2 SQIVND (reference sequence). The CDR3 DNA is TGTGCCAGTAGGCCCCTCAACACCGGGGAGCTGTTTTTT. Protein: CASRPLNTGELFF. Using reference TRBV19 and TRBJ2-2 for the parts outside the CDR3, the full variable domain is DGGITQSPKYLFRKEGQNVTLSCEQNLNHDAMYWYRQDPGQGLRLIYYSQIVNDFQKGDIAEGYSVSREKKESFPLTVTSAQKNPTAFYLCASRPLNTGELFFGEGSRLTVL.